This T cell receptor beta chain was profiled in a study of blood T cell repertoires in COVID-19. Across the whole study: Researchers got acute and convalescent COVID-19 samples from the United States, Italy and Spain. From T cells, B-cell-depleted T cells, or PBMCs came the material, which was cDNA or gDNA.

J lost 1 base, V lost 4 bases, and 3 bases had no gene match. This CDR3 region has 15 residues. The germline gives CDR1 MNHEY, CDR2 SVGEGT. Methods used by the authors: Estimation of nucleated cell counts was performed using reference gene primer amplification. Assay: immunoSEQ multiplex PCR; the TCRdb copy retains only in-frame clones and omits some. V and J calls and clone size are given by that table; D and trimming were obtained from the DNA. The table includes 35,000 to 45,000 clones, around 88% detected once. This TCR came from a human donor in a cohort sampled during active COVID-19. V is TRBV6-2 or TRBV6-3 and J is TRBJ2-2; 7 bases are shared with TRBD2. What was sequenced was peripheral blood. CDR3 loop: CASSLGTKNTGELFF. CDR3 nucleotides: TGTGCCAGCAGTTTGGGGACTAAGAACACCGGGGAGCTGTTTTTT.